Here is one T cell receptor beta chain with its context. Each CDR3 protein is one row after TCRdb ran MiXCR on the 5' RACE reads. The data show 250,000 or so distinct CDR3 sequences, with roughly a quarter seen just once and roughly 0.67% held by the top ten. The data were taken from a study of CD8 T cells in ankylosing spondylitis. The CDR3 runs to 14 residues. CDR1 and CDR2 from the germline V gene are LNHDA and SQIVND (reference sequence). V gave up 5 bases and J gave up 5 bases, with 12 bases separating them. Input material: blood, either unsorted or a sorted T cell fraction (not recorded which). The chain links TRBV19 to TRBJ2-2; D is ambiguous. The receptor was isolated from a male donor with ankylosing spondylitis or in good health (not recorded which). This CDR3 reads CASSPDRATGELFF. The CDR3 DNA reads TGTGCCAGTAGTCCGGATCGGGCTACCGGGGAGCTGTTTTTT.